This T cell receptor beta chain was retrieved from a study of identical twins. As concerns this clonotype: Its cognate antigen is unknown.

Addition of a universal primer site occurred through template switching, and cDNA carried unique molecular identifiers. TCRdb re-called the 5' RACE reads through MiXCR, storing one row per CDR3 protein. The sample carries approximately 220,000 distinct CDR3 sequences, 6% to 9% recorded once. Study-wide points: The authors drew conclusions from cross-sectional statistical analysis rather than following the same donors.

Each donor was a healthy Caucasian. CDR3 size: 15 residues. Germline CDR1 and CDR2: SGHTA and FQGNSA. Trimming left V 3 bases short and J 8 bases short, with 17 bases between. These same data were also listed under a study on yellow fever vaccine responses in identical twins. From that study: On the reported evidence, twins' vaccine T cell responses seemed partly convergent and partly personalized.

Sequencing was done on a sample of memory (CD45RO+) T cells sorted from blood. The receptor comes from a young woman in good health. The chain joins TRBV7-2 to TRBJ2-1, with D perhaps TRBD1 (6 bases). DNA of the CDR3: TGTGCCAGCAGCTTTAATGGCAGGGGCATGGATGAGCAGTTCTTC. Protein: CASSFNGRGMDEQFF.